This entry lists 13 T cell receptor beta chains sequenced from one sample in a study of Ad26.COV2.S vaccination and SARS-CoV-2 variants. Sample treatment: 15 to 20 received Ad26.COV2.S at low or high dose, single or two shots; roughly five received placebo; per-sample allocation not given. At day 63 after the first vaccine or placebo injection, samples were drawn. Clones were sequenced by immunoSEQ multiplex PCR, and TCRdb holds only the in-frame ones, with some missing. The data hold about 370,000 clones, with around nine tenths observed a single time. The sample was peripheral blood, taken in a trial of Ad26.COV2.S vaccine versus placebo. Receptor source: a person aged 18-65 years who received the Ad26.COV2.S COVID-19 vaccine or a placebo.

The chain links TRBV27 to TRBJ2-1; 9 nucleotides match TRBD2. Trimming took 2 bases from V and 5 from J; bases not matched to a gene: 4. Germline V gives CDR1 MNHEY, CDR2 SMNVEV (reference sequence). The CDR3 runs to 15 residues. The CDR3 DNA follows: TGTGCCAGCAGTTTAGGACTAGCGACCCACAATGAGCAGTTCTTC. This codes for CASSLGLATHNEQFF.

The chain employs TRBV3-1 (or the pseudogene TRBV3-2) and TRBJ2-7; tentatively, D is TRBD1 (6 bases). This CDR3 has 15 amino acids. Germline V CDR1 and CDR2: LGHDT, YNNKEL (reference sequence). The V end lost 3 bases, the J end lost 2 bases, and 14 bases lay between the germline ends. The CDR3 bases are TGTGCCAGCAGCCACGGGGACACCCAGACCTACGAGCAGTACTTC. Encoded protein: CASSHGDTQTYEQYF.

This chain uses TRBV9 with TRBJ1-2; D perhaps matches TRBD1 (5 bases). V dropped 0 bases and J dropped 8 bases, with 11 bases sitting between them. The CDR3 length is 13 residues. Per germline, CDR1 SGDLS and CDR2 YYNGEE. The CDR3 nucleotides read TGTGCCAGCAGCGTAGACGGAGGGGTCGGCTACACCTTC. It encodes CASSVDGGVGYTF.

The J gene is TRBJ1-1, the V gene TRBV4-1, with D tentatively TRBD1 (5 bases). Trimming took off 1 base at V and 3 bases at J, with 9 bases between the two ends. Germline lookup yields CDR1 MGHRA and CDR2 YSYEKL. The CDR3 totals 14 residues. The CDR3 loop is CASSQGDSYTEAFF. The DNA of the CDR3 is TGCGCCAGCAGCCAAGGTGACAGCTACACTGAAGCTTTCTTT.

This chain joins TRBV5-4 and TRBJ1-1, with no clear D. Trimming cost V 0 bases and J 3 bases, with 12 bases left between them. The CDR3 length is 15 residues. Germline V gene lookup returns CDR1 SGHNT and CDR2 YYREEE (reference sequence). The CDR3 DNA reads TGTGCCAGCAGCTTGGGAGGGTCCTGGGACACTGAAGCTTTCTTT. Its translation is CASSLGGSWDTEAFF.

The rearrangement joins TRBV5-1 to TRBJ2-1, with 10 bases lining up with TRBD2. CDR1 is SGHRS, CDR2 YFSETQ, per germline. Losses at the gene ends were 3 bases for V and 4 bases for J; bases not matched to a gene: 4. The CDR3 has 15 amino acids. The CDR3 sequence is CASSSLAGEYNEQFF. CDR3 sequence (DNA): TGCGCCAGCAGCTCTCTAGCGGGGGAGTACAATGAGCAGTTCTTC.

Here the CDR3 DNA reads TGTGCCAGCTCACCTGGCCTCTATGGCTACACCTTC. Translation gives CASSPGLYGYTF. The rearrangement links TRBV18 to TRBJ1-2; no definite D call. This CDR3 is built from 12 residues. Trimming took 3 bases from V and 4 from J, leaving 6 bases between them. The germline gives CDR1 KGHSH, CDR2 LQKENI.

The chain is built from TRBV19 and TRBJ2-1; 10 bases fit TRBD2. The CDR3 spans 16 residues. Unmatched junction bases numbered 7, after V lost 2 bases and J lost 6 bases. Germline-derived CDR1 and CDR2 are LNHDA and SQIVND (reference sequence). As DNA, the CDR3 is TGTGCCAGTAGTATAACAGGTGGACTAGCGGTCAATGAGCAGTTCTTC. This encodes CASSITGGLAVNEQFF.

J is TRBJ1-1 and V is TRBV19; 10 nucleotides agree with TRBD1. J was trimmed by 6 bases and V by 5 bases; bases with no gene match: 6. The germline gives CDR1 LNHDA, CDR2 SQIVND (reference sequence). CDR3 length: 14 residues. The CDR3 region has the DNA TGTGCCAGTAGTTCCCGGGACAGGGGCGCTGAAGCTTTCTTT. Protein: CASSSRDRGAEAFF.

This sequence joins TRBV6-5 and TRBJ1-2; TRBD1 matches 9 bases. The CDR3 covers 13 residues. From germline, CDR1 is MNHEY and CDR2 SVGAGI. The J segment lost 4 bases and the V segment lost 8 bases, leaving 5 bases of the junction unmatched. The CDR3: CASGPGQGYGYTF. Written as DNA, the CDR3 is TGTGCCAGCGGTCCGGGACAGGGCTATGGCTACACCTTC.

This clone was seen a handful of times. The CDR3 nucleotides are TGTGCTAGTGGTTTTGGGGGTGGCTACACCTTC. This gives the protein CASGFGGGYTF. The chain recombines TRBV12-5 with TRBJ1-2, with D tentatively TRBD1 (5 bases). CDR1 and CDR2 (germline): LGHNT, FRNRAP. V dropped 3 bases and J dropped 7 bases, with 6 bases sitting between them. The CDR3 runs to 11 residues.

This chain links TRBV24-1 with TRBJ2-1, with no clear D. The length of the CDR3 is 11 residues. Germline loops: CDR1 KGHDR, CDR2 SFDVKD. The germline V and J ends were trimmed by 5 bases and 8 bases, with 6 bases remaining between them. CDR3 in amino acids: CATSGGYEQFF. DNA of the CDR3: TGTGCCACCAGTGGGGGTTATGAGCAGTTCTTC.

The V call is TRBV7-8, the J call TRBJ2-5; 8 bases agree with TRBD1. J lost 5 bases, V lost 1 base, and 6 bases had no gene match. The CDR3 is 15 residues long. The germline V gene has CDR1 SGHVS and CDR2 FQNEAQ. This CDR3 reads CASSLGPGGRETQYF. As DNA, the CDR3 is TGTGCCAGCAGCTTAGGCCCAGGGGGCCGGGAGACCCAGTACTTC. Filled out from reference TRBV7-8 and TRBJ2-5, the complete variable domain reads GAGVSQSPRYKVAKRGQDVALRCDPISGHVSLFWYQQALGQGPEFLTYFQNEAQLDKSGLPSDRFFAERPEGSVSTLKIQRTQQEDSAVYLCASSLGPGGRETQYFGPGTRLLVL.